The T cell receptor beta chain under discussion was sequenced for a study of blood T cell repertoires in COVID-19. For the study at large: PBMCs, B-cell-depleted T cells, or T cells provided the cDNA or gDNA that made up the material.

The CDR3 length is 13 residues. Germline CDR1 reads MNHEY; CDR2 reads SVGAGI. V shed 8 bases, J shed 7 bases, and the junction held 6 bases outside the gene matches. Authors' data handling: For nucleated cells, counts were estimated from reference gene primer amplification. The repertoire was sequenced with immunoSEQ multiplex PCR; TCRdb's copy has only in-frame clones and lacks some. The V and J calls and the clone size are those of that table, but D and trimming were determined from the DNA. Counted here are around 140,000 clones, about 79% occurring once; the ten biggest clones make up just under 3%. In assigning cohorts, the study relied on participant-reported clinical history.

The sequence was collected from a woman aged 50 to 65 who had recovered from COVID-19. This chain uses TRBV6-5 with TRBJ1-5, with 9 bases that match TRBD1. The sample was PBMCs or T cells enriched from blood (not recorded which). The CDR3 loop reads CASQTGGRQPQHF. The CDR3 DNA reads TGTGCCAGCCAGACAGGGGGGCGACAGCCCCAGCATTTT.